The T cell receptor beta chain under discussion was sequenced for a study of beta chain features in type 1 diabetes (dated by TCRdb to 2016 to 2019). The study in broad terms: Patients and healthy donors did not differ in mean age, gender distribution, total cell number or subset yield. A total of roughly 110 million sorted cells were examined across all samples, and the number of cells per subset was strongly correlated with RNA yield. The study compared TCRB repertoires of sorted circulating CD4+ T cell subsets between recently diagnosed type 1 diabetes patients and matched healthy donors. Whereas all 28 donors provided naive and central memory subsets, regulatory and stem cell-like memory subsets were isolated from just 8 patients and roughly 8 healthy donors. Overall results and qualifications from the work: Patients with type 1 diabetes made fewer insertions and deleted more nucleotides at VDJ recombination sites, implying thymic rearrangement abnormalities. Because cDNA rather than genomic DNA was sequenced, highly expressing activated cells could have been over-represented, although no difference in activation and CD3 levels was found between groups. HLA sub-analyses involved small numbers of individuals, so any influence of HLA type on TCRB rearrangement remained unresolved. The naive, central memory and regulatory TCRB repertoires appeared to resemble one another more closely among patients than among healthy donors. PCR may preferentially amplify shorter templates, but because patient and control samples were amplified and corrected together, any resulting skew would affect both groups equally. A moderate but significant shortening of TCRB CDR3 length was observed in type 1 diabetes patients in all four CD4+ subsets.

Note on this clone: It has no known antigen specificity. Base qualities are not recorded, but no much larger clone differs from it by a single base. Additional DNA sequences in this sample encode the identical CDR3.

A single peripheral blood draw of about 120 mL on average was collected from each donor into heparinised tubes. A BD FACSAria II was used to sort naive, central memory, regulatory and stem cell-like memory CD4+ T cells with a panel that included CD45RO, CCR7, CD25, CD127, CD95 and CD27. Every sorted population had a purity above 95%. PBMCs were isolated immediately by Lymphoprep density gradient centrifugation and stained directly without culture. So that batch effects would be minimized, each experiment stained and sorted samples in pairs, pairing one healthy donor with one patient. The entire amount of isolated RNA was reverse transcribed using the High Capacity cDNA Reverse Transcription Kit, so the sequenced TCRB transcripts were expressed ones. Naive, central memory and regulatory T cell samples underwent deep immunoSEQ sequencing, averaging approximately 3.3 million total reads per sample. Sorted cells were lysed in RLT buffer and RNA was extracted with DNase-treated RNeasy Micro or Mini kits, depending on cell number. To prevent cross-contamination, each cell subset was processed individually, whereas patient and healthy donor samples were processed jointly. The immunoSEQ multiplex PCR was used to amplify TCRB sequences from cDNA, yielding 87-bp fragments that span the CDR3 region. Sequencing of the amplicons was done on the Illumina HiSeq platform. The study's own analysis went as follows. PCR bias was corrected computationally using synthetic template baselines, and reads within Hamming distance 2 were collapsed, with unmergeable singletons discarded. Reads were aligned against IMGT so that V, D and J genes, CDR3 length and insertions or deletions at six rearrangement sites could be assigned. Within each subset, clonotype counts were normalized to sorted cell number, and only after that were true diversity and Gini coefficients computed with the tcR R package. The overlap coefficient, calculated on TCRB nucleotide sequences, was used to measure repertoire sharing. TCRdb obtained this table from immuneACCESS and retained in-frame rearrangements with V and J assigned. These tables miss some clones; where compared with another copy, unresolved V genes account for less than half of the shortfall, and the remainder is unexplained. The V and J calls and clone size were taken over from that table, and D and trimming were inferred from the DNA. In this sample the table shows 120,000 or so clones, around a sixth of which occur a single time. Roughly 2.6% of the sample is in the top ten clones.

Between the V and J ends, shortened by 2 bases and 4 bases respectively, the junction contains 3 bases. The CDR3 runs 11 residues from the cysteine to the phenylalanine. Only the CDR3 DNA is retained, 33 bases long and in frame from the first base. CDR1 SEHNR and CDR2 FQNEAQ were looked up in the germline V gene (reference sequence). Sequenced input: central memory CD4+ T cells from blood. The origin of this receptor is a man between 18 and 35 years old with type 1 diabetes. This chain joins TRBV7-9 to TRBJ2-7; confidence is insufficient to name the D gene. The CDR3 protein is CASSLSYEQYF. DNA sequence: TGTGCCAGCAGCTTATCGTACGAGCAGTACTTC.